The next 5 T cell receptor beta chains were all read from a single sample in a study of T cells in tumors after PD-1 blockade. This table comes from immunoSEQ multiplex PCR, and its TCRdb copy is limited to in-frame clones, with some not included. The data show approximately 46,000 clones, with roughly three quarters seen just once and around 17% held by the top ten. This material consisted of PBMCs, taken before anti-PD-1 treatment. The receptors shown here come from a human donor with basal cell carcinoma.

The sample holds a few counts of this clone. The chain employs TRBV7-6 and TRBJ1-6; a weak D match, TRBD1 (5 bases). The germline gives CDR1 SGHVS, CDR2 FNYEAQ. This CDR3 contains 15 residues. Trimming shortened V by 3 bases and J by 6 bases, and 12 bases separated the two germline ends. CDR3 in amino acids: CASSFSRDPNSPLHF. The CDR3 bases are TGTGCCAGCAGCTTCTCCCGGGACCCTAATTCACCCCTCCACTTT.

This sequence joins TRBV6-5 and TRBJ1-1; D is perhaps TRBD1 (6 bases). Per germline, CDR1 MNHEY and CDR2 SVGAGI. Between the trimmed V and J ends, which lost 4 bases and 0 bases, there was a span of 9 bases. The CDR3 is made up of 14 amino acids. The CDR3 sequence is CASSSGQMNTEAFF. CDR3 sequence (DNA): TGTGCCAGCAGTTCCGGACAGATGAACACTGAAGCTTTCTTT.

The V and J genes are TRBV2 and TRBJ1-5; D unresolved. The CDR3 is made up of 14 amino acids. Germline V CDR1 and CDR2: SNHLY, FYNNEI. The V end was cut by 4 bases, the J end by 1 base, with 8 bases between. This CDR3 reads CASSASPSNQPQHF. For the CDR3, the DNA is TGTGCCAGCAGTGCCTCTCCCAGCAATCAGCCCCAGCATTTT.

CDR3 sequence: CASSLVTEDTQYF. The CDR3 DNA is TGTGCCAGCAGCTTAGTAACAGAGGATACGCAGTATTTT. V is TRBV7-2 and J is TRBJ2-3; D unclear. CDR3 length: 13 amino acids. Germline V gene data show CDR1 as SGHTA and CDR2 as FQGNSA. Trimming took 1 base from V and 6 from J, leaving 8 bases between them.

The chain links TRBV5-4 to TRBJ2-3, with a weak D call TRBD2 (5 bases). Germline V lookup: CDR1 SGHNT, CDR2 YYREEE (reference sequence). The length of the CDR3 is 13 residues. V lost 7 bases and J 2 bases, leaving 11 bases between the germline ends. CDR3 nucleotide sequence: TGTGCCAGCGGCGGACTTCACACAGATACGCAGTATTTT. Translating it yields CASGGLHTDTQYF.